The clone carrying this TCR beta chain was seen a single time. The data stem from a study of blood T cell repertoires in COVID-19. Looking at the study overall: There were acute and convalescent COVID-19 samples, and they came from the United States, Italy and Spain. In each case, the material was cDNA or gDNA derived from T cells, B-cell-depleted T cells, or PBMCs.

During active infection, Seattle patients enrolled and were then monitored through disease. The protocol was immunoSEQ multiplex PCR, while the TCRdb copy is restricted to in-frame clones and leaves out a portion. The sample includes approximately 500,000 clones, roughly 91% seen only once; the top ten take around 7.8%. The sample was peripheral blood. The source is a woman aged 45 to 65 with COVID-19, enrolled during active disease.

DNA for the CDR3: TGCGCCAGCAGCTTGTGGCCGGGTGGGGGGACAGAGGAAAAACTGTTTTTT. The encoded protein is CASSLWPGGGTEEKLFF. The chain combines TRBV5-1 with TRBJ1-4; 7 nucleotides match TRBD1. V was pared by 1 base and J by 8 bases, with 14 bases of the junction left unmatched. CDR3 length: 17 amino acids. Germline V CDR1 and CDR2: SGHRS, YFSETQ.